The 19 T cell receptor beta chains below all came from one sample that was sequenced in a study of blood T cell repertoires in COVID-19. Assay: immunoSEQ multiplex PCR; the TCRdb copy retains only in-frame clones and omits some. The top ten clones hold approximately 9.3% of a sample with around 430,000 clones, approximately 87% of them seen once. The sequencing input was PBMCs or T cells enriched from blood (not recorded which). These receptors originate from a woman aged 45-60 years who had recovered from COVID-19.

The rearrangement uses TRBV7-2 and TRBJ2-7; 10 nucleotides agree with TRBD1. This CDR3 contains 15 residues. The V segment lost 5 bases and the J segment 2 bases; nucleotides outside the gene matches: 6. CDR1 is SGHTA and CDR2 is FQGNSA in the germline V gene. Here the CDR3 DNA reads TGTGCCAGCAGCACCACCGGGACAGGGGCCTACGAGCAGTACTTC. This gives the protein CASSTTGTGAYEQYF.

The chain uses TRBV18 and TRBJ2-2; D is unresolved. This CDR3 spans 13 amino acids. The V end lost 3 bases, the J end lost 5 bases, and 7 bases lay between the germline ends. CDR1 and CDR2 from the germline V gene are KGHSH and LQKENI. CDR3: CASSPRETGELFF. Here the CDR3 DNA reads TGTGCCAGCTCACCGCGAGAGACCGGGGAGCTGTTTTTT.

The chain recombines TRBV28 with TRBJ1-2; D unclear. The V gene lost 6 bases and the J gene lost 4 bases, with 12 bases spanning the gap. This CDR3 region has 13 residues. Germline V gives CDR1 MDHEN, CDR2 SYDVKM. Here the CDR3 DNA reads TGTGCCAGCAGCCCCGGGGTTCGCTATGGCTACACCTTC. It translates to CASSPGVRYGYTF.

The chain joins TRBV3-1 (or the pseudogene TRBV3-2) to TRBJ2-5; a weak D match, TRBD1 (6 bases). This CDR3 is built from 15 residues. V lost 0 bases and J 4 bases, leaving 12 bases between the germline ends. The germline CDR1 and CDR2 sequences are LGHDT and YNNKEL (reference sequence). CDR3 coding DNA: TGTGCCAGCAGCCAAGATCTAGTCAGGGGAGAGACCCAGTACTTC. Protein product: CASSQDLVRGETQYF.

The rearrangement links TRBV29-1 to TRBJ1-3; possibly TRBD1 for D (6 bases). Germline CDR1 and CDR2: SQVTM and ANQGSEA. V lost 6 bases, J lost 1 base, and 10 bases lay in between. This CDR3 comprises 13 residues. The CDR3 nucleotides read TGCAGCGTGGACAGCCCGTCTGGAAACACCATATATTTT. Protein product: CSVDSPSGNTIYF.

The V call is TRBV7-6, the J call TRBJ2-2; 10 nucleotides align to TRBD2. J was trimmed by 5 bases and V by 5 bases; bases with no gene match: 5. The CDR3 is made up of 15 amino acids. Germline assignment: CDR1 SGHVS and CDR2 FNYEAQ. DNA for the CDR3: TGTGCCAGCAGCCAACCACTAGCGGGGACCGGGGAGCTGTTTTTT. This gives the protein CASSQPLAGTGELFF.

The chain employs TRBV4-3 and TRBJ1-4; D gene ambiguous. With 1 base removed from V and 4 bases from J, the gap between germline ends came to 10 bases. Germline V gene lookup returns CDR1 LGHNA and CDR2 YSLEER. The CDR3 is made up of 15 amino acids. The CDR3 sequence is CASSQGEQINEKLFF. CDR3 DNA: TGCGCCAGCAGCCAAGGCGAACAGATTAATGAAAAACTGTTTTTT.

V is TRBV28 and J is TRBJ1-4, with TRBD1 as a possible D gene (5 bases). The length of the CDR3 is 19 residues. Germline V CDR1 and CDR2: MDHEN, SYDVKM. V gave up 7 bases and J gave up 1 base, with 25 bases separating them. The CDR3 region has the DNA TGTGCCAGCACCTGGGGCAGCCTTCTTGGTATTGGAACTAATGAAAAACTGTTTTTT. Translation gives CASTWGSLLGIGTNEKLFF.

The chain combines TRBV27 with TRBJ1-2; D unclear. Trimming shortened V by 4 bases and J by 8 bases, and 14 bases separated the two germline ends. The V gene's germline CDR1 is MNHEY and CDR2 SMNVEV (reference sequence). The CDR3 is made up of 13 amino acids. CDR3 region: CASSSSERSGYTF. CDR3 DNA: TGTGCCAGCAGTTCGAGCGAAAGGTCGGGCTACACCTTC.

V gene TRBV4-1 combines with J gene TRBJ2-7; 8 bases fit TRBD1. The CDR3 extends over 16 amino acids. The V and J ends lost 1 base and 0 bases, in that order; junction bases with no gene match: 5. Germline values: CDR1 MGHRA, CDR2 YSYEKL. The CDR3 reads CASSQVPGQGSYEQYF. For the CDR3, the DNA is TGCGCCAGCAGCCAAGTCCCCGGACAGGGCTCCTACGAGCAGTACTTC.

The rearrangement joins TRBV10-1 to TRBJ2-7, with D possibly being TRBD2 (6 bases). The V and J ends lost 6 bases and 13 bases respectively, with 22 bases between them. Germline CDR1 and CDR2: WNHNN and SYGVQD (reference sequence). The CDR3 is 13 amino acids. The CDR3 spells CASRRELRGSSYF. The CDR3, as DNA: TGCGCCAGCAGAAGGGAACTGCGGGGATCATCCTACTTC.

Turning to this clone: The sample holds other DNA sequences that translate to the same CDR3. In DNA, the CDR3 is TGCGCCAGCAGCTTGGGGAGTGGGAGCAATCAGCCCCAGCATTTT. Translating gives CASSLGSGSNQPQHF. The V call is TRBV5-1, the J call TRBJ1-5; no reliable D call. The germline V gene has CDR1 SGHRS and CDR2 YFSETQ. This CDR3 is built from 15 residues. The V end was cut by 0 bases, the J end by 1 base, with 8 bases between. The full variable domain, completed using reference TRBV5-1 and TRBJ1-5, is KAGVTQTPRYLIKTRGQQVTLSCSPISGHRSVSWYQQTPGQGLQFLFEYFSETQRNKGNFPGRFSGRQFSNSRSEMNVSTLELGDSALYLCASSLGSGSNQPQHFGDGTRLSIL.

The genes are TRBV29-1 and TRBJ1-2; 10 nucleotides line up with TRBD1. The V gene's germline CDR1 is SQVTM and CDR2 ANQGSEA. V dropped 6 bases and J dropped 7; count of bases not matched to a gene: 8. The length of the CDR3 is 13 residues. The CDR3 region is CSVGPGQGSGYTF. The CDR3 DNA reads TGCAGCGTGGGACCGGGACAGGGGAGTGGCTACACCTTC.

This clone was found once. CDR3 in amino acids: CASSAEEGTAPTDTQYF. The CDR3 DNA reads as TGTGCCAGCAGCGCCGAGGAAGGGACAGCACCCACAGATACGCAGTATTTT. This sequence joins TRBV9 and TRBJ2-3; 7 bases are a match to TRBD1. The CDR3 has 17 amino acids. The V segment lost 3 bases and the J segment 2 bases; nucleotides outside the gene matches: 12. Germline loops: CDR1 SGDLS, CDR2 YYNGEE.

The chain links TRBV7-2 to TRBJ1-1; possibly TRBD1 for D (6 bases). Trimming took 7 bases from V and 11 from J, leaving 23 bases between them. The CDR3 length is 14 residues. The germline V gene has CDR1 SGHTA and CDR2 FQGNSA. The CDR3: CASTMGGGLDSAFF. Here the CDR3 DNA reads TGTGCCAGCACCATGGGTGGGGGCCTAGACTCCGCTTTCTTT. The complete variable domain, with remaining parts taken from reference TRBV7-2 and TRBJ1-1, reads GAGVSQSPSNKVTEKGKDVELRCDPISGHTALYWYRQSLGQGLEFLIYFQGNSAPDKSGLPSDRFSAERTGGSVSTLTIQRTQQEDSAVYLCASTMGGGLDSAFFGQGTRLTVV.

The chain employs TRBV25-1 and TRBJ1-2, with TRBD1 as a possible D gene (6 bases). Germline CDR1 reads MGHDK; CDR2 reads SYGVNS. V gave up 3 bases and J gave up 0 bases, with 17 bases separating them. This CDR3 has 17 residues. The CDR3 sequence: CASSDQSVGASNYGYTF. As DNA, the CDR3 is TGTGCCAGCAGTGATCAGTCCGTGGGGGCCTCTAACTATGGCTACACCTTC.

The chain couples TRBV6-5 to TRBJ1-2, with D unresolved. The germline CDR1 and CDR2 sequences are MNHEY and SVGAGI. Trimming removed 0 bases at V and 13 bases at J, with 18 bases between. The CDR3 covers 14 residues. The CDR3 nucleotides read TGTGCCAGCAGTTACTCTCAAGGCGGATTAGGATGCACCTTC. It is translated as CASSYSQGGLGCTF.

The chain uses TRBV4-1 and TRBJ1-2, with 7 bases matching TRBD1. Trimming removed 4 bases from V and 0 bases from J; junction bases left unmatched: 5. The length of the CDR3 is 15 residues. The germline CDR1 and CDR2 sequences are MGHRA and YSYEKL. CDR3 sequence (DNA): TGCGCCAGCAGCCCTCTCGGGACAGCTAACTATGGCTACACCTTC. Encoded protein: CASSPLGTANYGYTF.

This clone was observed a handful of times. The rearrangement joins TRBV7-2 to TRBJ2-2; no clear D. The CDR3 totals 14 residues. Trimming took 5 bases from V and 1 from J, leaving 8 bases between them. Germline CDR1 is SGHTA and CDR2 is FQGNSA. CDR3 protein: CASSAGQNTGELFF. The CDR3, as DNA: TGTGCCAGCAGCGCCGGTCAGAACACCGGGGAGCTGTTTTTT. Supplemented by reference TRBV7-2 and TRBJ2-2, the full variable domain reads GAGVSQSPSNKVTEKGKDVELRCDPISGHTALYWYRQSLGQGLEFLIYFQGNSAPDKSGLPSDRFSAERTGGSVSTLTIQRTQQEDSAVYLCASSAGQNTGELFFGEGSRLTVL.